The 5 T cell receptor beta chains given below trace back to one sample, sequenced in a study of T cells after yellow fever vaccination. TCRdb recomputed calls from the 5' RACE reads with MiXCR, one row per CDR3 protein. The sample contains approximately 340,000 distinct CDR3 sequences, approximately 9% of which appear only once. This sample comprised PBMCs, obtained on the day of the first yellow fever vaccination. Source of these receptors: a man aged 18 to 30 who received the YFV17D yellow fever vaccine.

The chain couples TRBV7-6 to TRBJ1-2, with TRBD1 matching over 10 bases. V dropped 5 bases and J dropped 7; count of bases not matched to a gene: 10. The CDR3 has 15 residues. The V gene's germline CDR1 is SGHVS and CDR2 FNYEAQ. The CDR3 is CASSDRDRGRGGYTF. CDR3 nucleotide sequence: TGTGCCAGCAGCGACCGGGACAGGGGAAGGGGTGGCTACACCTTC.

This clonotype was detected many times. This chain joins TRBV7-3 and TRBJ2-1; tentatively, D is TRBD1 or TRBD2 (5 bases each). The CDR3 is 16 residues long. The germline V gene has CDR1 SGHTA and CDR2 FQGTGA. The V end was cut by 0 bases, the J end by 2 bases, with 11 bases between. CDR3 protein: CASSLTLGTPYNEQFF. The CDR3 DNA follows: TGTGCCAGCAGCTTAACGCTGGGGACGCCCTACAATGAGCAGTTCTTC.

At least ten counts were recorded for this clonotype. V is TRBV13 and J is TRBJ2-1; TRBD2 matches 12 bases. Germline CDR1 PRHDT, CDR2 FYEKMQ (reference sequence). V lost 5 bases, J lost 4 bases, and 6 bases stayed unmatched. The CDR3 is made up of 16 amino acids. CDR3 amino acids: CASSPLAGGIYNEQFF. CDR3 bases: TGTGCCAGCAGCCCGCTAGCGGGGGGGATTTACAATGAGCAGTTCTTC.

This clonotype occurred a few times. The V call is TRBV3-1, the J call TRBJ2-3; tentatively, D is TRBD1 (5 bases). This CDR3 spans 17 amino acids. Germline V CDR1 and CDR2: LGHDT, YNNKEL (reference sequence). V gave up 0 bases and J gave up 6 bases, with 19 bases separating them. The CDR3 nucleotides read TGTGCCAGCAGCCAAGATCCTACAGGAGCCAGCCAGGATACGCAGTATTTT. Protein product: CASSQDPTGASQDTQYF.

This clonotype was detected only a few times. This chain connects TRBV9 to TRBJ2-1; 9 bases map to TRBD1. Germline values: CDR1 SGDLS, CDR2 YYNGEE. V lost 4 bases, J lost 3 bases, and 8 bases stayed unmatched. The CDR3 contains 16 residues. DNA of the CDR3: TGTGCCAGCAGCCCCGGGGGGACAGGGCTCTACAATGAGCAGTTCTTC. It encodes CASSPGGTGLYNEQFF.